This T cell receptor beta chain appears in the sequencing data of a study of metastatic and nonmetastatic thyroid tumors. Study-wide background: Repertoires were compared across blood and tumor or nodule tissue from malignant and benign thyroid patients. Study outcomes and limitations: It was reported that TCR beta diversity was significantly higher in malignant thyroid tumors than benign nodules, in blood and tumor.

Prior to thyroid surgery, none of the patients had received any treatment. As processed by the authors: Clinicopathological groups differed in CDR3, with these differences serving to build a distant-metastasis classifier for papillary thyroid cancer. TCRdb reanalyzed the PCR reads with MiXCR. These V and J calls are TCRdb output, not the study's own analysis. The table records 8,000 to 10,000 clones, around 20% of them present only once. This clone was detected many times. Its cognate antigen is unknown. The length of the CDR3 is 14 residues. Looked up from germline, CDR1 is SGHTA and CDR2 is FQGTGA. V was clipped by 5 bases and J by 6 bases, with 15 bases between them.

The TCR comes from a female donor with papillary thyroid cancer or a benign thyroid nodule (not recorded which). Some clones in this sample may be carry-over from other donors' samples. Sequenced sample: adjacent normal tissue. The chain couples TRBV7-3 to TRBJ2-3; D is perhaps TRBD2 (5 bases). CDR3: CASSPGSGSDTQYF. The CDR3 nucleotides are TGTGCCAGCAGCCCGGGGTCCGGTTCGGATACGCAGTATTTT.